One and the same sample provided the 32 T cell receptor beta chains below, sequenced in a study of human T cells and chemical hapten exposure. The time point here: patch test 3, about 24 weeks after DPC sensitization. Specified treatment: therapeutic diphenylcyclopropenone sensitization with weekly scalp DPC. One entry per CDR3 protein results from TCRdb running MiXCR on the RACE reads. The data hold about 190,000 distinct CDR3 sequences, with approximately 26% observed a single time. The sequenced sample was whole blood, obtained in connection with sensitization to the hapten diphenylcyclopropenone (DPC). Source of these receptors: a woman between 35 and 50 years old with alopecia areata. Some clones in this sample may be carry-over from other donors' samples.

This chain joins TRBV12-3 or TRBV12-4 and TRBJ1-5, with unresolved D. The CDR3 is made up of 12 amino acids. Trimming shortened V by 3 bases and J by 4 bases, and 4 bases separated the two germline ends. CDR3 DNA sequence: TGTGCCAGCAGTTTTCGGAATCAGCCCCAGCATTTT. This codes for CASSFRNQPQHF.

This clonotype turned up a few times. The chain uses TRBV5-1 and TRBJ2-3; D unresolved. The V end was cut by 0 bases, the J end by 1 base, with 9 bases between. This CDR3 comprises 15 residues. Germline V gene lookup returns CDR1 SGHRS and CDR2 YFSETQ. The CDR3 region is CASSLDSPRTDTQYF. CDR3 nucleotide sequence: TGCGCCAGCAGCTTGGACAGCCCCCGCACAGATACGCAGTATTTT.

The chain is built from TRBV3-1 and TRBJ2-2; TRBD2 is a possible D gene (5 bases). V lost 0 bases and J 5 bases, leaving 10 bases between the germline ends. The germline V gene has CDR1 LGHDT and CDR2 YNNKEL (reference sequence). This CDR3 spans 15 amino acids. The CDR3: CASSQEPSGTGELFF. The CDR3 region has the DNA TGTGCCAGCAGCCAAGAACCCTCGGGGACCGGGGAGCTGTTTTTT.

The chain employs TRBV2 and TRBJ1-3, with unresolved D. CDR1 SNHLY and CDR2 FYNNEI come from the germline V gene. Trimming stripped 5 bases from V and 0 bases from J, with 8 bases between. This CDR3 contains 14 residues. The CDR3 reads CASSPGSSGNTIYF. In DNA, the CDR3 is TGTGCCAGCAGTCCGGGGAGCTCTGGAAACACCATATATTTT. Full variable domain (missing parts from reference TRBV2 and TRBJ1-3): EPEVTQTPSHQVTQMGQEVILRCVPISNHLYFYWYRQILGQKVEFLVSFYNNEISEKSEIFDDQFSVERPDGSNFTLKIRSTKLEDSAMYFCASSPGSSGNTIYFGEGSWLTVV.

This sequence joins TRBV29-1 and TRBJ2-5; 8 positions agree with TRBD2. Germline CDR1 reads SQVTM; CDR2 reads ANQGSEA. CDR3 length equals 17 residues. The V segment lost 3 bases and the J segment 1 base; nucleotides outside the gene matches: 13. The chain's CDR3 is CSVDEVQAGGFQETQYF. Written as DNA, the CDR3 is TGCAGCGTTGACGAGGTCCAGGCGGGAGGTTTCCAAGAGACCCAGTACTTC.

The chain carries TRBV28 and TRBJ1-2, with a tentative D call TRBD1 (6 bases). The CDR3 totals 13 residues. The germline V gene encodes CDR1 MDHEN and CDR2 SYDVKM. Trimming took 2 bases from V and 4 from J, leaving 8 bases between them. CDR3 sequence (DNA): TGTGCCAGCAGTTTAGGGACAACCTATGGCTACACCTTC. Its translation is CASSLGTTYGYTF.

The chain carries TRBV6-1 and TRBJ1-5; 8 nucleotides match TRBD1. The CDR3 runs to 15 residues. Germline assignment: CDR1 MNHNS and CDR2 SASEGT. V gave up 3 bases and J gave up 6 bases; unmatched junction bases: 7. CDR3 amino acids: CASSELDRVAQPQHF. The DNA of the CDR3 is TGTGCCAGCAGTGAGCTGGACAGGGTCGCTCAGCCCCAGCATTTT.

This chain joins TRBV7-6 and TRBJ2-5; TRBD1 agrees at 7 bases. V shed 6 bases, J shed 2 bases, and the junction held 3 bases outside the gene matches. The CDR3 sequence is 13 residues long. Germline lookup yields CDR1 SGHVS and CDR2 FNYEAQ. CDR3 nucleotide sequence: TGTGCCAGCAGGCCGGACAGGCAAGAGACCCAGTACTTC. The encoded protein is CASRPDRQETQYF.

This clonotype was counted only a few times. The gene calls are TRBV12-3 or TRBV12-4 and TRBJ1-1, with TRBD1 as a possible D gene (5 bases). V lost 10 bases to trimming and J lost 5 bases, with 26 bases between them. This CDR3 is built from 16 residues. The CDR3 sequence: CAIHERSGKRGTEAFF. The CDR3 DNA reads TGTGCCATCCATGAGCGGTCAGGAAAGCGGGGGACTGAAGCTTTCTTT.

This sequence joins TRBV2 and TRBJ1-2; D gene uncertain. Germline CDR1 is SNHLY and CDR2 is FYNNEI. The CDR3 is 12 residues long. The ends were cut back, 1 base at V and 5 bases at J, with 5 bases in the middle. For the CDR3, the DNA is TGTGCCAGCAGTGAAGACCAATATGGCTACACCTTC. Protein sequence: CASSEDQYGYTF.

The V call is TRBV7-9, the J call TRBJ2-1; 7 bases fit TRBD1. Germline assignment: CDR1 SEHNR and CDR2 FQNEAQ (reference sequence). This CDR3 contains 14 residues. The junction had 10 bases not matched to a gene; V was cut back by 5 bases and J by 9 bases. The CDR3 protein is CASSPDLTGTEQFF. The CDR3, as DNA: TGTGCCAGCAGCCCCGACCTGACAGGGACTGAGCAGTTCTTC.

This clonotype has only a few counts. The rearrangement links TRBV28 to TRBJ1-4, with D tentatively TRBD1 (6 bases). The V end lost 5 bases, the J end lost 6 bases, and 13 bases lay between the germline ends. Germline-derived CDR1 and CDR2 are MDHEN and SYDVKM. The CDR3 spans 14 residues. In DNA, the CDR3 is TGTGCCAGCAGTCAAGGGGGTCGGGATGAAAAACTGTTTTTT. It encodes CASSQGGRDEKLFF.

This clonotype showed up just a few times. The genes are TRBV20-1 and TRBJ1-3; D gene unclear. Germline V gene data show CDR1 as DFQATT and CDR2 as SNEGSKA (reference sequence). V was pared by 3 bases and J by 1 base, with 7 bases between. This CDR3 contains 13 residues. Written as DNA, the CDR3 is TGCAGTGCTAGTGAAGATTCTGGAAACACCATATATTTT. Protein product: CSASEDSGNTIYF.

The chain is built from TRBV4-3 and TRBJ2-3; the D is unclear. This CDR3 has 15 amino acids. Germline values: CDR1 LGHNA, CDR2 YSLEER. V lost 1 base to trimming and J lost 4 bases, with 12 bases between them. The CDR3 DNA follows: TGCGCCAGCAGCCAAGGACTCGGCGACGCAGATACGCAGTATTTT. Encoded protein: CASSQGLGDADTQYF.

V usage is TRBV9 and J usage is TRBJ2-3; D perhaps matches TRBD2 (6 bases). V lost 2 bases and J lost 0, with 7 bases in between. CDR1 and CDR2 from the germline V gene are SGDLS and YYNGEE. The CDR3 is 14 amino acids. The CDR3: CASSVGTSTDTQYF. As DNA, the CDR3 is TGTGCCAGCAGCGTTGGGACTAGCACAGATACGCAGTATTTT.

This clonotype was recorded a few times. J is TRBJ1-1 and V is TRBV10-3, with D tentatively TRBD1 (5 bases). CDR3 length equals 14 residues. Germline V gives CDR1 ENHRY, CDR2 SYGVKD. The V end lost 10 bases, the J end lost 2 bases, and 17 bases lay between the germline ends. The CDR3 protein is CATQRGITNTEAFF. The CDR3 DNA sequence: TGTGCCACCCAACGGGGGATCACTAACACTGAAGCTTTCTTT.

The genes are TRBV6-2 or TRBV6-3 and TRBJ1-5; 8 nucleotides agree with TRBD1. V lost 6 bases to trimming and J lost 7 bases; unmatched junction nucleotides: 5. In germline, CDR1 is MNHEY, CDR2 SVGEGT. The CDR3 sequence is 13 residues long. The DNA for the CDR3 is TGTGCCAGCAGGTCAGGGGGCGTGCAGCCCCAGCATTTT. This codes for CASRSGGVQPQHF.

V and J are TRBV6-6 and TRBJ2-1; 10 positions match TRBD2. Germline-derived CDR1 and CDR2 are MNHNY and SVGAGI (reference sequence). This CDR3 contains 16 residues. V lost 6 bases and J lost 0; bases outside the gene matches: 5. The DNA of the CDR3 is TGTGCCAGCAGAGGACTAGCGGATTACTCCTACAATGAGCAGTTCTTC. This codes for CASRGLADYSYNEQFF.

J is TRBJ2-5 and V is TRBV24-1, with a possible D match to TRBD2 (5 bases). CDR1 KGHDR and CDR2 SFDVKD come from the germline V gene. This CDR3 region has 13 residues. V was shortened by 4 bases and J by 0 bases, with 5 bases between the two germline ends. In nucleotides, the CDR3 is TGTGCCACCAGTGACGGGGACCAAGAGACCCAGTACTTC. Residues: CATSDGDQETQYF.

This rearrangement joins TRBV4-3 to TRBJ2-3; D is perhaps TRBD2 (5 bases). This CDR3 has 15 amino acids. Germline V gene sequence: CDR1 LGHNA, CDR2 YSLEER. Trimming took 0 bases from V and 10 from J, leaving 17 bases between them. In DNA, the CDR3 is TGCGCCAGCAGCCAAGAAGGGTCGGCTAGCCGATCGCAGTATTTT. It is translated as CASSQEGSASRSQYF.

The rearrangement uses TRBV7-2 and TRBJ2-7, with a tentative D call TRBD1 (6 bases). Germline CDR1 and CDR2: SGHTA and FQGNSA. The CDR3 consists of 14 residues. V was cut by 5 bases and J by 2 bases, with 13 bases left in between. CDR3: CASSQPGDPYEQYF. The CDR3, as DNA: TGTGCCAGCAGCCAGCCAGGGGACCCCTACGAGCAGTACTTC.

This clonotype appeared many times. This chain connects TRBV6-6 to TRBJ1-4; D uncertain. CDR3 length: 15 residues. Per the germline V gene, CDR1 is MNHNY and CDR2 is SVGAGI (reference sequence). V dropped 0 bases and J dropped 8 bases, with 13 bases sitting between them. The CDR3 DNA reads TGTGCCAGCAGTTACTCCAGCGATCCGTGGGAAAAACTGTTTTTT. Its translation: CASSYSSDPWEKLFF.

The rearrangement joins TRBV20-1 to TRBJ2-1, with TRBD2 matching over 9 bases. This CDR3 has 17 amino acids. Germline V gene sequence: CDR1 DFQATT, CDR2 SNEGSKA (reference sequence). V lost 0 bases to trimming and J lost 8 bases; unmatched junction nucleotides: 14. The CDR3 here is CSARDQVRAGGPHEQFF. Here the CDR3 DNA reads TGCAGTGCTAGAGATCAAGTTAGGGCGGGAGGGCCCCATGAGCAGTTCTTC.

This clonotype was seen a handful of times. DNA for the CDR3: TGTGCCAGCAGCGCTCAGCAACAAATCGAAGCTTTCTTT. Its protein is CASSAQQQIEAFF. The V and J genes are TRBV7-9 and TRBJ1-1; D is uncertain. The CDR3 runs 13 residues. From germline, CDR1 is SEHNR and CDR2 FQNEAQ (reference sequence). The germline V and J ends were trimmed by 5 bases and 8 bases, with 15 bases remaining between them.

V usage is TRBV9 and J usage is TRBJ2-1; no clear D. The length of the CDR3 is 13 residues. Germline-derived CDR1 and CDR2 are SGDLS and YYNGEE. Trimming stripped 8 bases from V and 6 bases from J, with 15 bases between. The CDR3 loop reads CASQTVPGNEQFF. The CDR3 region has the DNA TGTGCCAGTCAGACCGTCCCCGGCAATGAGCAGTTCTTC. Variable domain in full (rest from reference TRBV9 and TRBJ2-1): DSGVTQTPKHLITATGQRVTLRCSPRSGDLSVYWYQQSLDQGLQFLIQYYNGEERAKGNILERFSAQQFPDLHSELNLSSLELGDSALYFCASQTVPGNEQFFGPGTRLTVL.

The chain employs TRBV7-2 and TRBJ1-1; a weak D match, TRBD1 (5 bases). CDR1 and CDR2 from the germline V gene are SGHTA and FQGNSA. The V and J ends lost 7 bases and 5 bases respectively, with 17 bases between them. The CDR3 sequence is 14 residues long. The CDR3 spells CASTLSAGRTEAFF. The DNA of the CDR3 is TGTGCCAGCACCCTTTCGGCAGGGCGGACTGAAGCTTTCTTT. Looking up the rest from reference TRBV7-2 and TRBJ1-1 gives the full variable domain: GAGVSQSPSNKVTEKGKDVELRCDPISGHTALYWYRQSLGQGLEFLIYFQGNSAPDKSGLPSDRFSAERTGGSVSTLTIQRTQQEDSAVYLCASTLSAGRTEAFFGQGTRLTVV.

J is TRBJ2-1 and V is TRBV7-9; possibly TRBD1 for D (6 bases). Trimming cost V 4 bases and J 3 bases, with 13 bases left between them. Germline-derived CDR1 and CDR2 are SEHNR and FQNEAQ (reference sequence). The CDR3 is 15 residues long. CDR3 sequence reads: CASSSRTGSYNEQFF. The CDR3 coding sequence is TGTGCCAGCAGCTCCCGCACAGGGAGCTACAATGAGCAGTTCTTC.

This chain links TRBV24-1 with TRBJ2-5; D unresolved. CDR1 is KGHDR, CDR2 SFDVKD, per germline. The V and J ends lost 5 bases and 2 bases respectively, with 2 bases between them. The CDR3 has 11 residues. The DNA for the CDR3 is TGTGCCACCAGTGCACAAGAGACCCAGTACTTC. As protein: CATSAQETQYF.

The chain couples TRBV6-6 to TRBJ2-1; 7 bases are shared with TRBD2. CDR1 is MNHNY, CDR2 SVGAGI, per germline (reference sequence). The CDR3 is made up of 14 amino acids. J gave up 7 bases and V 6 bases, and 9 bases lay outside the gene matches. CDR3 DNA: TGTGCCAGCAGCGGCGGGGGAGCGGGGAATGAGCAGTTCTTC. Amino acids: CASSGGGAGNEQFF.

The chain employs TRBV30 and TRBJ2-1; perhaps TRBD1 as D (5 bases). With 0 bases removed from V and 6 bases from J, the gap between germline ends came to 12 bases. Germline V gene sequence: CDR1 GTSNPN, CDR2 SVGIG (reference sequence). The CDR3 spans 14 residues. For the CDR3, the DNA is TGTGCCTGGAGTGTACCAGGGTGGGTCAATGAGCAGTTCTTC. Translating it yields CAWSVPGWVNEQFF.

This clonotype has just a few counts. The gene calls are TRBV13 and TRBJ2-3, with D unclear. The ends were cut back, 0 bases at V and 4 bases at J, with 5 bases in the middle. This CDR3 spans 13 amino acids. In germline, CDR1 is PRHDT, CDR2 FYEKMQ (reference sequence). CDR3 amino acids: CASSLGLADTQYF. CDR3 bases: TGTGCCAGCAGCTTAGGCCTAGCAGATACGCAGTATTTT.

The chain is built from TRBV5-1 and TRBJ1-2; tentative D call: TRBD1 (5 bases). V was trimmed by 0 bases and J by 7 bases, leaving 13 bases between them. Germline CDR1 SGHRS, CDR2 YFSETQ. The CDR3 is 14 amino acids. This chain's CDR3 is CASSLDRPSIGYTF. The CDR3 coding sequence is TGCGCCAGCAGCTTGGACAGGCCCTCTATTGGCTACACCTTC.